This T cell receptor beta chain comes out of a study of STAT5B mutations in CD4+ large granular lymphocyte leukemia. Findings and limits, study-wide: Patient CD4-sorted repertoires looked more clonal than healthy CD4+ repertoires, even without putative leukemic clones.

The CDR3 runs 15 residues. Germline CDR1 and CDR2: SNHLY and FYNNEI. Trimming cost V 6 bases and J 6 bases; bases outside gene matches: 11. Concerning this clone: Its antigen is undetermined.

Buffy coats from healthy blood donors served as controls. In the authors' methods: The detection floor for productive clonotype frequency was 2.59 x 10-5. TCRdb keeps only in-frame clones here, not all; method: immunoSEQ multiplex PCR. Clonal size and the V and J genes are those of that table, whereas D and trimming came from the DNA. The table includes about 23,000 clones, around three quarters detected once. The sample was CD4+ T cells from blood buffy coats. This TCR was sampled from a human donor in good health. The chain employs TRBV2 and TRBJ2-5; 9 bases agree with TRBD1. As DNA, the CDR3 is TGTGCCAGCAGGCCGGCTACAGGGGGCTTTCAGACCCAGTACTTC. This translates into CASRPATGGFQTQYF.